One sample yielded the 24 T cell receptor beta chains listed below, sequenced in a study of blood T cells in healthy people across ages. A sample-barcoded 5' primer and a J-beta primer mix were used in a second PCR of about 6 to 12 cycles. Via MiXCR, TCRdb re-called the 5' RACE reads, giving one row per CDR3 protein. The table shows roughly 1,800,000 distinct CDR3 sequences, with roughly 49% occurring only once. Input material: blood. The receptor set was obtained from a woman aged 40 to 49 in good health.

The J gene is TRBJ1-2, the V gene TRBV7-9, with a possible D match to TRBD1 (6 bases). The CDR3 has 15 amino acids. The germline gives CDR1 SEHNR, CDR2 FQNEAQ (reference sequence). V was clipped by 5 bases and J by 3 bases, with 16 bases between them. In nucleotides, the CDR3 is TGTGCCAGCAGCCCCATGGACAGAGGTGACTATGGCTACACCTTC. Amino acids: CASSPMDRGDYGYTF.

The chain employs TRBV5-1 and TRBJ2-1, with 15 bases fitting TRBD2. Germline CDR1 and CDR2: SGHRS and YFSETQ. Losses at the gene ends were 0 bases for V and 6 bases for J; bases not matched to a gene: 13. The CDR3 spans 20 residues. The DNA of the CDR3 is TGCGCCAGCAGCTTGGTTCGAGGGACTAGCGGGGGGACGTACGGCAATGAGCAGTTCTTC. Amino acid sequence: CASSLVRGTSGGTYGNEQFF.

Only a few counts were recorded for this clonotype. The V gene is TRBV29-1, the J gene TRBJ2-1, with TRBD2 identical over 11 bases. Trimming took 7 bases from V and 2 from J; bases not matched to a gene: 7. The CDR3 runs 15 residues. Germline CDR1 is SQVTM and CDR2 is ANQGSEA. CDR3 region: CSAVAGGPTYNEQFF. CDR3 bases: TGCAGCGCCGTAGCGGGGGGGCCGACCTACAATGAGCAGTTCTTC.

The CDR3 DNA reads as TGTGCCAGCAGCCAAGTGACAGATGCTGGGGCCAACGTCCTGACTTTC. This gives the protein CASSQVTDAGANVLTF. The rearrangement uses TRBV4-2 and TRBJ2-6, with a weak D call TRBD1 (5 bases). Trimming pared 1 base from V and 2 bases from J, leaving 9 bases between. The CDR3 is made up of 16 amino acids. The germline CDR1 and CDR2 sequences are LGHNA and YNFKEQ.

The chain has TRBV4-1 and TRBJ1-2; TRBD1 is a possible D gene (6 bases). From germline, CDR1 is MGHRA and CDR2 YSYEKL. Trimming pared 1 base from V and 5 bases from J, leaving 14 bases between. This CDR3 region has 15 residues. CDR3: CASSQVGQGQYGYTF. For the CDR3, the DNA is TGCGCCAGCAGCCAAGTAGGTCAGGGACAATATGGCTACACCTTC.

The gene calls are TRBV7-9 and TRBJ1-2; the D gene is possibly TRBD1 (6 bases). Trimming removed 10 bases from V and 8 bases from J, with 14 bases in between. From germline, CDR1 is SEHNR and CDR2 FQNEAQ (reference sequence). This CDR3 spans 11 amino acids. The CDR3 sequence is CAMRRGNGYTF. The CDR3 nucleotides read TGTGCCATGCGTAGGGGGAACGGCTACACCTTC.

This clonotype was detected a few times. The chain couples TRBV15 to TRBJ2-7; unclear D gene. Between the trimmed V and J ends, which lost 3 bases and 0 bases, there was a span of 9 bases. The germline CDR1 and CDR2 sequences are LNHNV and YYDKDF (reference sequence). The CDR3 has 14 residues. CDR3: CATSSGPYSYEQYF. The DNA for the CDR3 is TGTGCCACCAGCAGCGGTCCTTACTCCTACGAGCAGTACTTC.

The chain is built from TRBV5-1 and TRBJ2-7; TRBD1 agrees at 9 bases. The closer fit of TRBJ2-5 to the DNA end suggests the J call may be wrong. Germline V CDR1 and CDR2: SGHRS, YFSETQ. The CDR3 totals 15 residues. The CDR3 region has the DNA TGCGCCAGCAGTCATACCGGACAGGGGCTAGAGACCCAGTACTTC. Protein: CASSHTGQGLETQYF.

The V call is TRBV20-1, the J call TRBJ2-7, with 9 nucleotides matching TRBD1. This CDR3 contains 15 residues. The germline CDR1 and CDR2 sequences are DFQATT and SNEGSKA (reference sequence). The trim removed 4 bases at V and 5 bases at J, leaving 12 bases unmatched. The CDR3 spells CSANGVGTGTNEQYF. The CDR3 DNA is TGCAGTGCTAATGGGGTAGGGACAGGGACCAACGAGCAGTACTTC.

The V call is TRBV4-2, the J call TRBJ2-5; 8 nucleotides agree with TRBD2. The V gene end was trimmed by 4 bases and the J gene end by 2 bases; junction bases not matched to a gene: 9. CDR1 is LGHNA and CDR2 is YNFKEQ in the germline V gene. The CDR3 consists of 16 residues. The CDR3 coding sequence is TGTGCCAGCAGCCCAGATAATAGCGGGGCACAAGAGACCCAGTACTTC. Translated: CASSPDNSGAQETQYF.

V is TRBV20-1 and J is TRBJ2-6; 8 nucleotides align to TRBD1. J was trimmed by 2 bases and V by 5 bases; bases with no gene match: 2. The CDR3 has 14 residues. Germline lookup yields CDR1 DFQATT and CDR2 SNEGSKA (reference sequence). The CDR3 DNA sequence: TGCAGTGCTGTGACAGGGGCTGGGGCCAACGTCCTGACTTTC. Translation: CSAVTGAGANVLTF.

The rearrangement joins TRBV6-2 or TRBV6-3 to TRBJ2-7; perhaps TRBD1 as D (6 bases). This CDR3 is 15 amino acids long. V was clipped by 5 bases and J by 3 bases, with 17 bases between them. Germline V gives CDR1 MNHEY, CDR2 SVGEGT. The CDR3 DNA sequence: TGTGCCAGCAGTCCCACTTTGGACAGCTACTACGAGCAGTACTTC. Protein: CASSPTLDSYYEQYF.

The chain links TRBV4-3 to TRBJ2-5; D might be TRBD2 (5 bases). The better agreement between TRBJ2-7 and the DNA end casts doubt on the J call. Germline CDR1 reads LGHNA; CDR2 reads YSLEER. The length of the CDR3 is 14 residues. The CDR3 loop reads CASSRDSGWYEQYF. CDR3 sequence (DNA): TGCGCCAGCAGCCGAGATTCGGGATGGTACGAGCAGTACTTC.

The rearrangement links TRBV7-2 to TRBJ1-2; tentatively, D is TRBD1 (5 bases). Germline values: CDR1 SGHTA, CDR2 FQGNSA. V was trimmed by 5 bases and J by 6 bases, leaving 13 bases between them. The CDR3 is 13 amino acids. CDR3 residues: CASSRTGPNGYTF. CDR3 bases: TGTGCCAGCAGCCGGACGGGGCCTAATGGCTACACCTTC.

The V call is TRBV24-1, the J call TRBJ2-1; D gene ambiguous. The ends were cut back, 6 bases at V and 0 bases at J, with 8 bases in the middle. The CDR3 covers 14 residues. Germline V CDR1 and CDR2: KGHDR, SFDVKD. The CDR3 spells CATSSTLSYNEQFF. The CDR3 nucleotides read TGTGCCACCAGTTCGACCCTCTCCTACAATGAGCAGTTCTTC.

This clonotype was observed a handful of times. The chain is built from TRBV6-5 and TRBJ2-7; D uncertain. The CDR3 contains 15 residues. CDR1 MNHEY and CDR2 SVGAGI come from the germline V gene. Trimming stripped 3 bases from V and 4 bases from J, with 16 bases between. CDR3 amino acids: CASSYLGMGNYEQYF. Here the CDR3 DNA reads TGTGCCAGCAGTTATCTCGGAATGGGGAATTACGAGCAGTACTTC.

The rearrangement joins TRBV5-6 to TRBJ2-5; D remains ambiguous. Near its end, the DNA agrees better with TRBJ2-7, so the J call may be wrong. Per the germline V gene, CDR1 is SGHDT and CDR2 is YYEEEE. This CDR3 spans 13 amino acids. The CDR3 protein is CASSLGLNSEQYF. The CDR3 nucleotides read TGTGCCAGCAGCTTGGGACTGAACTCCGAGCAGTACTTC.

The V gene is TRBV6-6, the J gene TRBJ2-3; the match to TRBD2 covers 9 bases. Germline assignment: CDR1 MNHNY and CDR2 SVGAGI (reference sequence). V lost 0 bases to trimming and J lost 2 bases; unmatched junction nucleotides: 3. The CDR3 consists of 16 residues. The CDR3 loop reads CASSYSLAGFTDTQYF. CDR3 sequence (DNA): TGTGCCAGCAGTTACTCGCTAGCGGGGTTCACAGATACGCAGTATTTT.

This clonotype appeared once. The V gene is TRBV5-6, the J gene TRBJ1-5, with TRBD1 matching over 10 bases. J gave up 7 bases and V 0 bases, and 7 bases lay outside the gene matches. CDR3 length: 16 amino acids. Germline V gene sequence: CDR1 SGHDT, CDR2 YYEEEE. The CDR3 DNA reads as TGTGCCAGCAGCTTGGGGACCGGGACAGGGGTGCAGCCCCAGCATTTT. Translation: CASSLGTGTGVQPQHF. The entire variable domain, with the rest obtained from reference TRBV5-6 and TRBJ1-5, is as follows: DAGVTQSPTHLIKTRGQQVTLRCSPKSGHDTVSWYQQALGQGPQFIFQYYEEEERQRGNFPDRFSGHQFPNYSSELNVNALLLGDSALYLCASSLGTGTGVQPQHFGDGTRLSIL.

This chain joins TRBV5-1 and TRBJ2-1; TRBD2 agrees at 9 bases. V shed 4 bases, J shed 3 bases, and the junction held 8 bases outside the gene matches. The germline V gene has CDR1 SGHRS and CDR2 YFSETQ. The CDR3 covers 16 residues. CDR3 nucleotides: TGCGCCAGCAGCAGACTAGCGGCTGGAAACTACAATGAGCAGTTCTTC. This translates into CASSRLAAGNYNEQFF.

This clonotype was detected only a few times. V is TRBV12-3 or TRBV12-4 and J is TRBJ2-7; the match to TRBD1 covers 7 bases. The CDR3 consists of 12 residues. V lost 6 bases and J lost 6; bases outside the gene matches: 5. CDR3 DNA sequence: TGTGCCAGCAGACAGACAGGGTTCGAGCAGTACTTC. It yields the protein CASRQTGFEQYF.

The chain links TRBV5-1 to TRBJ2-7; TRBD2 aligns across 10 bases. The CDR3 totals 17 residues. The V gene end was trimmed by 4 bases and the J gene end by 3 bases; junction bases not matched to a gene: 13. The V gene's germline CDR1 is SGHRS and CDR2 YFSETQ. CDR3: CASSPASGLAGVYEQYF. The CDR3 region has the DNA TGCGCCAGCAGCCCGGCTAGTGGGCTAGCGGGGGTCTACGAGCAGTACTTC.

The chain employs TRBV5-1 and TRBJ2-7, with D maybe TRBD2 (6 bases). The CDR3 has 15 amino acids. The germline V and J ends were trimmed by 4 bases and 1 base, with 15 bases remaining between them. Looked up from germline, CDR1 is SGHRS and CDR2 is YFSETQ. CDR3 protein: CASSRGTEASYEQYF. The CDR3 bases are TGCGCCAGCAGCCGGGGGACGGAGGCTTCCTACGAGCAGTACTTC.

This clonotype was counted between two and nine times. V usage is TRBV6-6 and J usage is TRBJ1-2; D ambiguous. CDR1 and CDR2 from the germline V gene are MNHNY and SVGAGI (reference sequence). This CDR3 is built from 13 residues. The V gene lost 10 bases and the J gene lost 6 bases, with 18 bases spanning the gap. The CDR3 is CANSILPHDGYTF. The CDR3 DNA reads TGTGCCAACTCCATTTTGCCCCATGATGGCTACACCTTC.